Detailed here is one T cell receptor (beta chain). Its antigen is not known. The data stem from a study of T-cell memory formation after mild COVID-19. Study-wide background: Largely, TCR clusters stayed within a single donor. General study points: The authors did not confirm SARS-CoV-2 specificity of second-wave clones peaking day 37. Pre-infection memory harbored some responding clones, suggesting cross-reactive memory joined.

5'RACE with constant-segment primers built TCRalpha and TCRbeta cDNA libraries with UMIs. TCRdb reprocessed the 5' RACE reads via MiXCR and lists one record per CDR3 protein. The table records fewer than 250,000 distinct CDR3 sequences, around 26% of them present only once. The germline V gene encodes CDR1 DFQATT and CDR2 SNEGSKA (reference sequence). This CDR3 has 14 residues. V trimming: 6 bases; J trimming: 5 bases; junction bases outside the gene matches: 8. Sequencing input: PBMCs or a T cell subset sorted from them (not recorded which). This clonotype was sampled from an adult woman who had mild COVID-19 (a few samples of this study predate the infection). Cell type and time point are not known. The chain employs TRBV20-1 and TRBJ2-7, with 12 bases lining up with TRBD2. The CDR3 region is CSATGLAGANEQYF. The CDR3 nucleotides are TGCAGTGCAACGGGACTAGCGGGTGCCAACGAGCAGTACTTC.